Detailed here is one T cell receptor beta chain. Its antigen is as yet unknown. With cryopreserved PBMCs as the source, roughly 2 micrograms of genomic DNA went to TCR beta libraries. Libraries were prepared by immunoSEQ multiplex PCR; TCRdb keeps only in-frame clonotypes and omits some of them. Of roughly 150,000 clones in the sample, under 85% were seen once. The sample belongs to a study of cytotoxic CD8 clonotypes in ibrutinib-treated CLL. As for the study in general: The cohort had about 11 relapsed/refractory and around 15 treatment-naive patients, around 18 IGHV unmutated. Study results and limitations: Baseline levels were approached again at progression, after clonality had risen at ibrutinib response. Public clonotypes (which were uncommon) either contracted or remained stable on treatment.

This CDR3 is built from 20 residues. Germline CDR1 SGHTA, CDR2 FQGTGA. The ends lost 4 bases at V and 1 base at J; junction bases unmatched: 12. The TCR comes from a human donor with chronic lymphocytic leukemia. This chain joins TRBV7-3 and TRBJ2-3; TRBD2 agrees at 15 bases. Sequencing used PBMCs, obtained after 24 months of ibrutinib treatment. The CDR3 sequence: CASSSRGTSGRKTGTDTQYF. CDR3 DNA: TGTGCCAGCAGCTCCCGGGGGACTAGCGGGAGGAAAACGGGCACAGATACGCAGTATTTT.